This record covers a single TCR beta chain. This entry belongs to a study of PD-L1 blockade in urothelial cancer. At the level of the study: Among blood samples, the median T cell count was some 150,000.

Noted time point: pretreatment peripheral blood. Diagnoses among patients were locally advanced or metastatic urothelial carcinoma. Sequencing was performed with immunoSEQ multiplex PCR; in TCRdb, only in-frame clones are kept and a portion is missing. The sample shows under 95,000 clones, more than 75% of them seen only once. CDR1 and CDR2 (germline): SEHNR, FQNEAQ (reference sequence). Trimming left V 0 bases short and J 6 bases short, with 10 bases between. The CDR3 runs 14 residues. This chain connects TRBV7-9 to TRBJ2-3; D may be TRBD2 (6 bases). The sample was PBMCs, taken around atezolizumab (anti-PD-L1) treatment. The origin of this receptor is a man in his sixties with urothelial cancer. CDR3 nucleotide sequence: TGTGCCAGCAGCTTAGCAACCGGGAGCGATACGCAGTATTTT. Its protein product is CASSLATGSDTQYF. The full variable domain, its missing parts supplied by reference TRBV7-9 and TRBJ2-3, is DTGVSQNPRHKITKRGQNVTFRCDPISEHNRLYWYRQTLGQGPEFLTYFQNEAQLEKSRLLSDRFSAERPKGSFSTLEIQRTEQGDSAMYLCASSLATGSDTQYFGPGTRLTVL.